This T cell receptor (beta chain) was captured in a study of T cells after yellow fever vaccination. Looking at the study overall: SMART-Seq v4 Ultra Low Input served to prepare low-cell-number fractions.

The CDR3 length is 13 residues. V shed 3 bases and J shed 1 base, with 6 bases lying between them. Germline CDR1 and CDR2: SGHNT and YENEEA. They built TCR cDNA with 5'RACE template switching, a step that put in a universal primer site and UMIs. TCRdb re-called the 5' RACE reads through MiXCR, storing one row per CDR3 protein. Found here are about 220,000 distinct CDR3 sequences, approximately 3.3% of them singletons; the top ten hold 2.5% to 3.5%. Regarding the study as a whole: In post-booster samples, most primary-vaccination clones reappeared (about 95% CD4, 70% to 90% CD8).

About this clonotype: What it recognizes is unknown.

The source of this sequence is a man younger than 35 who received the YFV17D yellow fever vaccine. Sequencing was performed on CD4+ T cells sorted from PBMCs, taken 10 days after the yellow fever booster vaccination. J is TRBJ1-1 and V is TRBV11-3, with no clear D. The CDR3 coding sequence is TGTGCCAGCAGCTTTACCAGGAACACTGAAGCTTTCTTT. Its translation: CASSFTRNTEAFF.